These 12 T cell receptor beta chains were sequenced from one sample in a study of STAT5B mutations in CD4+ large granular lymphocyte leukemia. Clones were sequenced by immunoSEQ multiplex PCR, and TCRdb holds only the in-frame ones, with some missing. The sample carries some 35,000 clones, 69% recorded once. The sample taken for sequencing was CD4+ T cells from blood buffy coats. The receptor set was obtained from a human donor in good health.

This clone was found a few times. This chain joins TRBV7-2 and TRBJ1-1; TRBD1 aligns across 7 bases. V was clipped by 1 base and J by 4 bases; unmatched bases: 6. The CDR3 is 15 amino acids. Germline V gene data show CDR1 as SGHTA and CDR2 as FQGNSA. The CDR3 protein is CASSLGQGGLTEAFF. The CDR3 DNA follows: TGTGCCAGCAGCTTAGGGCAGGGGGGACTCACTGAAGCTTTCTTT.

V gene TRBV29-1 combines with J gene TRBJ2-3, with 9 bases fitting TRBD1. This CDR3 has 14 residues. Trimming took 5 bases from V and 5 from J; bases not matched to a gene: 8. Per germline, CDR1 SQVTM and CDR2 ANQGSEA. CDR3 in DNA: TGCAGCGTTACAGGGGGCCTTTGGGTAGATACGCAGTATTTT. Protein product: CSVTGGLWVDTQYF.

This chain joins TRBV14 and TRBJ1-2, with D hard to call. V was pared by 4 bases and J by 1 base, with 7 bases between. The CDR3 totals 13 residues. Germline-derived CDR1 and CDR2 are SGHDN and FVKESK. CDR3 residues: CASSLRSNYGYTF. For the CDR3, the DNA is TGTGCCAGCAGCCTAAGAAGTAACTATGGCTACACCTTC.

V and J are TRBV5-4 and TRBJ2-2; TRBD2 agrees at 13 bases. Germline CDR1 and CDR2: SGHNT and YYREEE (reference sequence). The CDR3 contains 15 residues. Trimming at V came to 3 bases and at J to 8 bases, leaving 4 bases not matched to a gene. CDR3 in DNA: TGTGCCAGCAGCTCTGGACTAGCGGGAGTAGGGGAGCTGTTTTTT. It yields the protein CASSSGLAGVGELFF.

This clone was seen a handful of times. V is TRBV4-3 and J is TRBJ1-5, with 8 bases matching TRBD1. V lost 0 bases, J lost 5 bases, and 6 bases stayed unmatched. Germline V lookup: CDR1 LGHNA, CDR2 YSLEER. The CDR3 is 16 amino acids. The CDR3 protein is CASSQDGTGGYQPQHF. The CDR3 DNA reads as TGCGCCAGCAGCCAAGATGGTACAGGGGGGTATCAGCCCCAGCATTTT.

V usage is TRBV7-2 and J usage is TRBJ2-3; weak D call: TRBD2 (7 bases). CDR3 length: 16 residues. Germline V gives CDR1 SGHTA, CDR2 FQGNSA. V was trimmed by 5 bases and J by 5 bases, leaving 20 bases between them. CDR3 loop: CASSLRWRGPKDTQYF. The CDR3 nucleotides are TGTGCCAGCAGCCTCCGATGGCGGGGGCCCAAAGATACGCAGTATTTT.

J is TRBJ1-2 and V is TRBV5-1, with 12 positions matching TRBD1. CDR1 and CDR2 (germline): SGHRS, YFSETQ. Trimming removed 4 bases from V and 5 bases from J; junction bases left unmatched: 9. CDR3 length: 16 amino acids. CDR3 bases: TGCGCCAGCAGCCCCGGGACAGGGGGCGATTCTTATGGCTACACCTTC. This translates into CASSPGTGGDSYGYTF.

V gene TRBV5-1 combines with J gene TRBJ2-1; D may be TRBD1 (6 bases). Per the germline V gene, CDR1 is SGHRS and CDR2 is YFSETQ. V was pared by 7 bases and J by 6 bases, with 20 bases between. This CDR3 has 15 amino acids. In DNA form, the CDR3 reads TGCGCCAGCCAGACTGGGCAGGGGTTAAGCAATGAGCAGTTCTTC. Its protein is CASQTGQGLSNEQFF.

The chain carries TRBV18 and TRBJ1-5; D is unresolved. With 6 bases removed from V and 2 bases from J, the gap between germline ends came to 14 bases. From germline, CDR1 is KGHSH and CDR2 LQKENI. The CDR3 contains 15 residues. The CDR3 DNA reads as TGTGCCAGCTCGGCCGCGGTGGGAGGCAATCAGCCCCAGCATTTT. This gives the protein CASSAAVGGNQPQHF.

This chain connects TRBV5-4 to TRBJ2-3; D possibly uses TRBD1 or TRBD2 (5 bases each). The CDR3 extends over 14 amino acids. Per germline, CDR1 SGHNT and CDR2 YYREEE (reference sequence). V lost 10 bases and J 3 bases, leaving 18 bases between the germline ends. This CDR3 reads CAAGEGRTTDTQYF. The CDR3 region has the DNA TGTGCCGCAGGTGAGGGGCGAACAACAGATACGCAGTATTTT.

The rearrangement joins TRBV6-1 to TRBJ1-3; D is uncertain. Germline loops: CDR1 MNHNS, CDR2 SASEGT. The germline V and J ends were trimmed by 3 bases and 1 base, with 10 bases remaining between them. The CDR3 loop spans 15 amino acids. CDR3 residues: CASSETSASGNTIYF. The CDR3 DNA is TGTGCCAGCAGTGAGACGTCGGCTTCTGGAAACACCATATATTTT.

V is TRBV11-2 and J is TRBJ2-7; 8 bases line up with TRBD2. Looked up from germline, CDR1 is SGHAT and CDR2 is FQNNGV. V lost 3 bases, J lost 0 bases, and 4 bases stayed unmatched. The CDR3 is 15 amino acids. CDR3 DNA: TGTGCCAGCAGCTTTAGCGGGGTGTTCTCCTACGAGCAGTACTTC. It is translated as CASSFSGVFSYEQYF.